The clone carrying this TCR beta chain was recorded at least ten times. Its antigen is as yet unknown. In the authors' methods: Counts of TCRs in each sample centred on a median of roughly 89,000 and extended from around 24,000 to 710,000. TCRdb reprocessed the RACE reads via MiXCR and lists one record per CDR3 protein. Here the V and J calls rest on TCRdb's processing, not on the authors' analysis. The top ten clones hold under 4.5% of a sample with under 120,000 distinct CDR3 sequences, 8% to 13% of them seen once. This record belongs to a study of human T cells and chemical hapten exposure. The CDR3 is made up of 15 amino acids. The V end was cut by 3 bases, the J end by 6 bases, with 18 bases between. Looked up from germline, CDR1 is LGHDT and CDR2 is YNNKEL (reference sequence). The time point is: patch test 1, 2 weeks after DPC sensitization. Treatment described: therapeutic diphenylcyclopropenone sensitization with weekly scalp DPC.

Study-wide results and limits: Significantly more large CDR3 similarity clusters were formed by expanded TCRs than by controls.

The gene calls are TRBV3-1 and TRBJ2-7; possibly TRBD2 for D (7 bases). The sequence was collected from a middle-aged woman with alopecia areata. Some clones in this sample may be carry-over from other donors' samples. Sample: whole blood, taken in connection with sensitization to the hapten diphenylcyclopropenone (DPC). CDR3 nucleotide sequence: TGTGCCAGCAGCCAGGGAAGGGGGGGGCGTCCCGAGCAGTACTTC. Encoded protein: CASSQGRGGRPEQYF.